The entry that follows covers one T cell receptor beta chain sequence. Antigen specificity is unknown. Described treatment: oral pan-JAK inhibitor, 5-10 mg twice daily. Patients with alopecia areata provided lesional scalp punch biopsies as well as peripheral blood. Germline loops: CDR1 SGHRS, CDR2 YFSETQ. The CDR3 contains 13 residues. Trimming removed 1 base from V and 5 bases from J, with 10 bases in between. Sequencing relied on a cDNA template that was reverse transcribed from extracted RNA. The protocol was immunoSEQ multiplex PCR, while the TCRdb copy is restricted to in-frame clones and leaves out a portion. The table has under 95,000 clones, about 71% seen once. This record comes from a study of CD8+ T cells in alopecia areata. Notes on the study in general: There was only one nonresponder, so it was unclear how baseline CD8+ expansion relates to response.

Specimen: CD8+ T cells sorted from blood, collected at week 44, from a patient treated with tofacitinib. The chain employs TRBV5-1 and TRBJ2-7; possible D gene TRBD2, 6 bases. This TCR was sampled from a human donor with alopecia areata. In DNA, the CDR3 is TGCGCCAGCAGCTTGCGGGGGTCCGACGAGCAGTACTTC. Residues: CASSLRGSDEQYF.